This T cell receptor beta chain derives from a study of T cell responses to AZD1222 COVID-19 vaccine. Remarks on this clone: Its antigen is not known.

The germline CDR1 and CDR2 sequences are MNHNS and SASEGT. With 2 bases removed from V and 1 base from J, the gap between germline ends came to 8 bases. This CDR3 contains 14 residues. Here immunoSEQ multiplex PCR was the method, and the copy in TCRdb shows in-frame clones only, minus some. In the table there are about 140,000 clones, about 93% of which are singletons. Study outcomes and limitations: Only after the peak T cell response were repertoires sampled.

Sequenced material: peripheral blood, taken on day 0 of AZD1222 vaccination. The J gene is TRBJ1-2, the V gene TRBV6-1; D is unclear. The clonotype originates from an adult in good health. The CDR3 DNA sequence: TGTGCCAGCAGTGAAATCGGGGTTAACTATGGCTACACCTTC. Protein product: CASSEIGVNYGYTF.